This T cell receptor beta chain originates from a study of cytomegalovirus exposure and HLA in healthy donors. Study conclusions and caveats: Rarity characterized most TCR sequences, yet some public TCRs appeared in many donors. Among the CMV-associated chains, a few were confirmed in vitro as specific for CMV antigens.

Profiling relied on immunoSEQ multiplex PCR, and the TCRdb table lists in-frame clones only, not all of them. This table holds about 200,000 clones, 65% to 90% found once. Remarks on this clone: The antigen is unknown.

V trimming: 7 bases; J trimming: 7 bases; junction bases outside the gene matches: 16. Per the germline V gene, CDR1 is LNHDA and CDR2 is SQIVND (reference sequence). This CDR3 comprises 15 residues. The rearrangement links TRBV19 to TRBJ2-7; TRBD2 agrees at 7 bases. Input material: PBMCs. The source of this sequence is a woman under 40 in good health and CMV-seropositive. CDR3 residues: CASKPGRGSVEEQYF. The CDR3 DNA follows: TGTGCCAGTAAGCCGGGGCGGGGGAGTGTAGAAGAGCAGTACTTC.